This T cell receptor beta chain stems from a study of T cell changes during pregnancy in multiple sclerosis. Profiled with immunoSEQ multiplex PCR; TCRdb holds only in-frame clones, not every one. The sample holds tens of thousands of clones, roughly 90% seen once. In germline, CDR1 is MNHEY, CDR2 SMNVEV (reference sequence). The CDR3 runs 15 residues. V trimming: 3 bases; J trimming: 2 bases; junction bases outside the gene matches: 4. This clone was found once. The chain couples TRBV27 to TRBJ2-1, with 7 bases aligning to TRBD1. The clonotype originates from a female donor in good health, enrolled as a control in a pregnancy study. The specimen was peripheral blood, collected in the first trimester of pregnancy. CDR3 coding DNA: TGTGCCAGCAGTTTCCACGGACAGGCCTACAATGAGCAGTTCTTC. This gives the protein CASSFHGQAYNEQFF.